This note documents a single T cell receptor beta chain sequence. It lacks a known antigen. Per-base qualities were not stored, and no clone one base away is much larger. The data derive from a study of CD8+ T cells in alopecia areata (dated by TCRdb to 2016 to 2019). Broadly, across the study: To study T cell clonal expansion in alopecia areata, the researchers applied high-throughput TCRbeta sequencing to both the C3H/HeJ mouse model and human patients. Scalp clonality was compared among normal scalp (n=4), patchy alopecia areata scalp (n=8), and alopecia totalis/universalis scalp (n=8). TCRbeta CDR3 regions were amplified by immunoSEQ multiplex PCR using 35 Vbeta forward and 13 Jbeta reverse primers. RNA came from the PAXgene miRNA kit for fixed scalp, the miRNeasy kit for PBMCs, and the RNeasy kit for mouse skin. In humans, TCRbeta sequencing was performed on scalp tissue and on sorted CD4+ and CD8+ peripheral blood T cells from healthy controls and from patients with patchy or totalis/universalis alopecia areata.

CDR1 and CDR2 were assigned from the germline V gene (reference sequence) as MNHEY and SMNVEV. The CDR3 runs 13 amino acids, cysteine and phenylalanine included. The sequence is cut down to CDR3 DNA, 39 bases in frame from base 1. V and J are truncated by 8 bases and 1 base respectively, leaving an intervening sequence of 12 bases. PBMCs were isolated by density centrifugation and stained for CD3, CD4 and CD8, and CD4+ and CD8+ T cells were sorted on a FACSAria. Scalp biopsies and blood samples were provided by unaffected controls. The library was generated by the immunoSEQ multiplex PCR assay. RNA was extracted from all samples and reverse transcribed into cDNA, which served as template for TCR sequencing. First-strand cDNA was synthesized using SuperScript III with a 2:1 mix of oligo-dT and random hexamers. A synthetic immune receptor repertoire was used to measure amplification bias, and any remaining bias was corrected computationally. The authors processed their data as follows. Raw reads were preprocessed to remove errors, and CDR3 was defined according to IMGT conventions as the region from the conserved cysteine to phenylalanine. Clonality was calculated as 1 minus Shannon entropy normalized by log2 of the number of productive unique TCRs. Whether scalp clones were CD4 or CD8 was inferred by matching scalp TCRbeta sequences against CD4 and CD8 repertoires sorted from blood. In TCRdb, the immuneACCESS table is reduced to in-frame sequences with V and J assigned. These tables do not hold every clone; where another copy was compared, an unresolved V gene accounts for under half, and the others remain unexplained. The V and J calls and the clone size are those of that table, but D and trimming were determined from the DNA. The sample data list under 130,000 clones, and approximately 52% of these were observed just once. Around 8.5% of the sample comes from the top ten.

The paper as a whole reports these results and caveats: Shared TCR sequences between patients were less evident than in mice, which may be partly attributable to HLA diversity in the patient population. Unlike mouse skin, which is dominated by gammadelta T cells, normal human skin has resident alphabeta T cells that are also sequenced, and this complicates analysis of the scalp TCR repertoire. Higher clonality and more expanded CD8+ clones were observed in lesional scalp than in normal scalp, particularly in alopecia totalis/universalis, a finding suggestive of antigenic drive.

This chain joins TRBV27 to TRBJ2-7; TRBD1 is a weak D gene call, 6 bases matching. Material for sequencing was CD4+ T cells sorted from blood. This clonotype was obtained from a human donor in good health. The CDR3 in this case is CASRRQGSYEQYF. Here is the DNA: TGTGCCAGCCGCCGCCAGGGGTCCTACGAGCAGTACTTC.